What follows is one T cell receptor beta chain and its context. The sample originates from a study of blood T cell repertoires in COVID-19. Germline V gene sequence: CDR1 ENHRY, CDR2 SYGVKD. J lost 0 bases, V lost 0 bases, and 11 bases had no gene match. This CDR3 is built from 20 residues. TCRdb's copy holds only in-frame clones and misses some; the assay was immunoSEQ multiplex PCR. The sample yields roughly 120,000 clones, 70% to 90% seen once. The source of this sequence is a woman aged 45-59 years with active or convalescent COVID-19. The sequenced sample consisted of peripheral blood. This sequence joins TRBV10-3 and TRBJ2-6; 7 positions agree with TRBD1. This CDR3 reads CAISESDGQAVVSGANVLTF. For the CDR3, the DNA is TGTGCCATCAGTGAGTCCGACGGACAGGCCGTCGTCTCTGGGGCCAACGTCCTGACTTTC.